This TCR beta chain was identified during a study of blood T cell repertoires in COVID-19. Overall study context: Material from acute and convalescent COVID-19 was sourced from the United States, Italy and Spain.

Original data processing: From reference gene primer amplification, estimates of nucleated cell counts were derived. The table came from immunoSEQ multiplex PCR; TCRdb's copy has only in-frame clones and leaves some out. V, J and clone size are taken as reported in that table, and D and trimming were inferred from the DNA itself. The table includes about 180,000 clones, 85% to 90% detected once. The V end lost 6 bases, the J end lost 4 bases, and 11 bases lay between the germline ends. The CDR3 length is 13 residues. Enrolled through a virtual design, the participants were between 18 and 89 years of age and came from 24 US areas. Participants' reported clinical history set cohort assignment.

V is TRBV12-3 or TRBV12-4 and J is TRBJ2-3; TRBD2 might be the D (6 bases). The sequence derives from a woman in her forties with acute COVID-19. Sequenced input: PBMCs or T cells enriched from blood (not recorded which). CDR3 nucleotide sequence: TGTGCCAGCAGCAGACTAGTCCCAGATACGCAGTATTTT. Encoded protein: CASSRLVPDTQYF.